This T cell receptor (beta chain) was identified in a study of blood T cells in healthy people across ages. About this clonotype itself: The target antigen is unknown.

Broader study findings: Higher diversity and more naive CD4+ cells were features of long-lived donors, compared to aged donors.

CDR3 length: 13 residues. The trim removed 8 bases at V and 5 bases at J, leaving 6 bases unmatched. Using a J-beta primer mix together with a sample-barcoded 5' primer, a second PCR was run for 7 to 11 cycles. TCRdb re-analysed the 5' RACE reads in MiXCR, keeping a single row per CDR3 protein. The sample holds more than 500,000 distinct CDR3 sequences, around a quarter seen once. The sample also formed part of further work on T cells of mothers and their children.

The TCR sequence derives from a boy younger than 10 in good health. Sequencing was done on a sample of blood. The chain carries TRBV12-3 or TRBV12-4 and TRBJ1-5, with 7 bases lining up with TRBD1. CDR3 residues: CASVRDRHQPQHF. The CDR3, as DNA: TGTGCCAGCGTGCGGGACAGACATCAGCCCCAGCATTTT.